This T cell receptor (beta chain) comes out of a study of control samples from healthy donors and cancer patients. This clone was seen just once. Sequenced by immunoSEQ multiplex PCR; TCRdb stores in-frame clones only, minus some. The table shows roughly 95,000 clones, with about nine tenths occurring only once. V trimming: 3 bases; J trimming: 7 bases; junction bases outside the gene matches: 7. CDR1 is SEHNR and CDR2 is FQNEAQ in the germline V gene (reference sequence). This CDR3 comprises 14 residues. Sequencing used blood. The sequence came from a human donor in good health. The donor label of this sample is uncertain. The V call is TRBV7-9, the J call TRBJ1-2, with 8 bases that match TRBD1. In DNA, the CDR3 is TGTGCCAGCAGCTTGGCATCAGGGGGCTCTGGCTACACCTTC. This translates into CASSLASGGSGYTF. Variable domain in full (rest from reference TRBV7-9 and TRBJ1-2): DTGVSQNPRHKITKRGQNVTFRCDPISEHNRLYWYRQTLGQGPEFLTYFQNEAQLEKSRLLSDRFSAERPKGSFSTLEIQRTEQGDSAMYLCASSLASGGSGYTFGSGTRLTVV.